This paragraph reports one T cell receptor (beta chain). Its target is not known. The time point: persistent/refractory GD, antithyroid drugs over 5 years with positive TRAb. Generation of the TCR library employed RNA extracted from PBMCs. The sample is drawn from a study of regulatory T cells in long-lasting Graves disease. CDR3 length: 17 amino acids. V lost 0 bases and J lost 0; bases outside the gene matches: 6. CDR1 is SGHRS and CDR2 is YFSETQ in the germline V gene. Notes on the study in general: Patients whose Graves' disease persisted exhibited lower TCR diversity than those newly diagnosed.

Construction of TCR beta libraries relied on iRepertoire HTBI primers and on Arm-PCR targeting CDR3 regions. MiXCR, applied by TCRdb to the multiplex PCR reads, yields one record per CDR3 protein. The sample holds under 450,000 distinct CDR3 sequences, around 23% seen once. The chain joins TRBV5-1 to TRBJ2-1; 7 nucleotides align to TRBD2. The clonotype was recovered from a woman aged 40 to 50 with Graves disease. The material sequenced was peripheral blood mononuclear cells (PBMCs), taken when the disease was refractory, from a patient treated with antithyroid drugs. CDR3 coding DNA: TGCGCCAGCAGCTTGGGTCCTAGCGGTTTCTCCTACAATGAGCAGTTCTTC. Protein: CASSLGPSGFSYNEQFF.